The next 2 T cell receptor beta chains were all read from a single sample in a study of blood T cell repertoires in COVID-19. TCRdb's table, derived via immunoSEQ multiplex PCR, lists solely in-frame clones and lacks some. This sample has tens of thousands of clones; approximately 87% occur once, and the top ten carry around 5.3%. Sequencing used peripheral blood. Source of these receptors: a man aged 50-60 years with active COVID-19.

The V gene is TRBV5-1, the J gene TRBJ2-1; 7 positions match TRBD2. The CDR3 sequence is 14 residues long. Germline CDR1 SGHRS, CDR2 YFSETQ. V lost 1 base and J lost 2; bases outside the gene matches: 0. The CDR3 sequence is CASSLREAYNEQFF. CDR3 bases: TGCGCCAGCAGCTTGCGGGAGGCCTACAATGAGCAGTTCTTC. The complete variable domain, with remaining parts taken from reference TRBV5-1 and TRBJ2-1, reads KAGVTQTPRYLIKTRGQQVTLSCSPISGHRSVSWYQQTPGQGLQFLFEYFSETQRNKGNFPGRFSGRQFSNSRSEMNVSTLELGDSALYLCASSLREAYNEQFFGPGTRLTVL.

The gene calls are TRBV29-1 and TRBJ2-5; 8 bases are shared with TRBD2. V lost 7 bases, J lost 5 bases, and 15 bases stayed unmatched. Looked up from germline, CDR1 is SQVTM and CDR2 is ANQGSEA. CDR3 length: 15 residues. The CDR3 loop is CSGSRAGAPGETQYF. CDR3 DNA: TGCAGCGGATCGAGAGCGGGAGCCCCAGGGGAGACCCAGTACTTC.